The rows below give T cell receptor beta chains drawn from one sample of a study of blood T cell repertoires in COVID-19. This table comes from immunoSEQ multiplex PCR, and its TCRdb copy is limited to in-frame clones, with some not included. The sample includes around 230,000 clones, about 85% of them seen just once. The material sequenced was peripheral blood. The receptors were gathered from a man aged 40-50 years with acute or convalescent COVID-19. Each CDR3 is given with its conserved first and last residue. Each record gives: clone size, V gene, CDR3 protein. Some rows have no size entry. The others give once, few or many, or a class for an expanded clone.

>.|TRBV10-1
CASSRTSGGNEQFF
>.|TRBV19
CASTPRRSSDEQFF
>.|TRBV11-2
CASRNLGVYEQYF
>.|TRBV7-9
CASSLGTGGWETQYF
>.|TRBV14
CASSQSGTSGGFSYNEQFF
>.|TRBV6-2/TRBV6-3
CASSFGGAMNTEAFF
>.|TRBV11-3
CASSPRGVSPYDEQFF
>.|TRBV5-1
CASSMGGVAGWRGEQYF
>.|TRBV5-1
CASSLGGRETSDEQFF
>.|TRBV10-3
CAISEVGLGNQPQHF
>.|TRBV30
CAWSGAGANSPLHF
>.|TRBV3-1/TRBV3-2
CASSLLKEGGYTF
>.|TRBV28
CASSLAGTGGGSDSAFF
>.|TRBV5-1
CASSSTTGGPGELFF
>.|TRBV11-3
CASSSREGLGTDTQYF
>.|TRBV28
CASGTSRHDEQFF
>.|TRBV11-3
CASSRVGGGTDTQYF
>.|TRBV25-1
CASSARGPSYNEQFF
>.|TRBV9
CASSQSTGGNQPQHF
>.|TRBV7-3
CASSLRQGNAYEQYF
>.|TRBV25-1
CASSDVNRDRYEQYF
>.|TRBV6-6
CASSYSGQGREQYF
>.|TRBV7-9
CASIEGVYTQYF
>.|TRBV19
CASSLGVGGYNEQFF
>.|TRBV10-3
CAISESKAGSRETQYF
>.|TRBV18
CASSQDRGQGYTF
>many|TRBV4-3
CASSPNPSSTPNF
>.|TRBV28
CASSSQGLRAYGYTF
>.|TRBV3-1/TRBV3-2
CASSHDPGQGVSHEQYF
>.|TRBV6-6
CASSLAVNQPQHF
>.|TRBV27
CASIQQGALLCYEQYF
>.|TRBV12-3/TRBV12-4
CASHGQTYEQYF
>.|TRBV10-2
CASKGSGSTDTQYF
>.|TRBV3-1/TRBV3-2
CASSQDITAGGLGEQFF
>once|TRBV11-2
CASSLSGGPNTQYF
>.|TRBV5-1
CASSLYLRGYEQYF
>.|TRBV28
CASILSGRSEQYF
>.|TRBV27
CASRPGTGGDRGNQPQHF
>.|TRBV25-1
CASSVRGLGDTQYF
>.|TRBV4-2
CASSQVDRIPTNEKLFF
>.|TRBV6-5
CASSRPGGGYGYTF